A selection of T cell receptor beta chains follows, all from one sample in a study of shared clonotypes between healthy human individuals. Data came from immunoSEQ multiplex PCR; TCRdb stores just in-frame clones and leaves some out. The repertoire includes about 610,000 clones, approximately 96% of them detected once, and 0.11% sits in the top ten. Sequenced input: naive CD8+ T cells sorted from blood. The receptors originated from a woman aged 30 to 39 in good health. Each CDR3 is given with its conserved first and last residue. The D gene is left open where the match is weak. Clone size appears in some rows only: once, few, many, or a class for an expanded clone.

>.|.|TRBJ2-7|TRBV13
CASSLVGDEQYF
TGTGCCAGCAGCTTAGTTGGCGACGAGCAGTACTTC
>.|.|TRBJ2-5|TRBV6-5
CASSANPGLQETQYF
TGTGCCAGCAGTGCAAACCCGGGACTTCAAGAGACCCAGTACTTC
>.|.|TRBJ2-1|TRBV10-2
CASIRDNEQFF
TGCGCCAGCATACGGGATAACGAGCAGTTCTTC
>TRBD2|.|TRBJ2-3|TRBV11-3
CASSYTSGSVDTQYF
TGTGCCAGCAGCTATACTAGCGGGAGCGTAGATACGCAGTATTTT
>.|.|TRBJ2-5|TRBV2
CASGLPGVETQYF
TGTGCCAGCGGCTTACCGGGCGTTGAGACCCAGTACTTC
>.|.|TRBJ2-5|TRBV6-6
CASSYSITGTQETQYF
TGTGCCAGCAGTTACTCGATTACAGGGACCCAAGAGACCCAGTACTTC
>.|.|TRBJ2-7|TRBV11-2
CASSLGWDKSYEQYF
TGTGCCAGCAGCTTAGGTTGGGACAAATCCTACGAGCAGTACTTC
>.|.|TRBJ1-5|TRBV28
CASSLSRSNQPQHF
TGTGCCAGCAGTTTAAGCCGGAGCAATCAGCCCCAGCATTTT
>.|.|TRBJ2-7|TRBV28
CASRDDSYEQYF
TGTGCCAGCAGGGACGACAGCTACGAGCAGTACTTC
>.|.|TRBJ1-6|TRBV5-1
CASSFDMEYNSPLHF
TGCGCCAGCAGCTTCGACATGGAGTATAATTCACCCCTCCACTTT
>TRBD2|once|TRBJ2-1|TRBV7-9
CASSFETSGGYSYNEQFF
TGTGCCAGCAGCTTCGAGACTAGCGGGGGTTACTCTTACAATGAGCAGTTCTTC
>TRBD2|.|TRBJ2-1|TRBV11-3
CASSPIGLAGNNEQFF
TGTGCCAGCAGCCCAATTGGACTAGCGGGTAACAATGAGCAGTTCTTC
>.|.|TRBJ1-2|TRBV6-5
CASTGGEGYTF
TGTGCCAGCACAGGCGGGGAAGGCTACACCTTC
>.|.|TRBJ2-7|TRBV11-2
CASSSNSYEQYF
TGTGCCAGCAGCTCGAACTCCTACGAGCAGTACTTC
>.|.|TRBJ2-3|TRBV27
CASSLLGDTQYF
TGTGCCAGCAGTTTATTGGGAGATACGCAGTATTTT
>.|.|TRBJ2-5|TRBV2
CASSEWELIQETQYF
TGTGCCAGCAGTGAATGGGAACTGATCCAAGAGACCCAGTACTTC
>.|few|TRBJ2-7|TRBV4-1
CASSQLRTREQYF
TGCGCCAGCAGCCAATTACGTACTCGCGAGCAGTACTTC
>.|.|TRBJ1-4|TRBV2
CASSEAEGPREKLFF
TGTGCCAGCAGTGAAGCGGAGGGGCCTCGGGAAAAACTGTTTTTT
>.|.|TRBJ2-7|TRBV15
CATSRAGGKDEQYF
TGTGCCACCAGCAGAGCCGGGGGCAAGGACGAGCAGTACTTC
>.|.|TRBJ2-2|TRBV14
CASSQDGWWDTNTGELFF
TGTGCCAGCAGCCAAGATGGGTGGTGGGACACCAACACCGGGGAGCTGTTTTTT
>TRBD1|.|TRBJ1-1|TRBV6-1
CASSEKDRALFTEAFF
TGTGCCAGCAGTGAAAAGGACAGGGCCCTGTTTACTGAAGCTTTCTTT
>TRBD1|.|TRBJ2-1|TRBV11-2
CASSNRDSIYNEQFF
TGTGCCAGCAGCAACCGGGACAGCATCTACAATGAGCAGTTCTTC
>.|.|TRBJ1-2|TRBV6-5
CASSPTTGSGGYTF
TGTGCCAGCAGCCCTACTACAGGGTCTGGCGGCTACACCTTC
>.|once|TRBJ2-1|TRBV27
CASSPDSAYQFF
TGTGCCAGCTCCCCGGACTCAGCGTACCAGTTCTTC
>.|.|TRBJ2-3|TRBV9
CASSARRTSTDTQYF
TGTGCCAGCAGCGCCCGCCGGACTAGCACAGATACGCAGTATTTT
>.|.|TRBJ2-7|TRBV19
CASSTLGHEQYF
TGTGCCAGTAGTACTCTAGGGCACGAGCAGTACTTC
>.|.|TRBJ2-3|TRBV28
CASSFRWGGTDTQYF
TGTGCCAGCAGTTTTCGGTGGGGGGGCACAGATACGCAGTATTTT
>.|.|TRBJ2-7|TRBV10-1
CASSAGKYHEQYF
TGCGCCAGCAGTGCCGGGAAGTACCACGAGCAGTACTTC
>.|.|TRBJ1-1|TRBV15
CATRGRVGNTEAFF
TGTGCCACCCGGGGGAGGGTGGGAAACACTGAAGCTTTCTTT
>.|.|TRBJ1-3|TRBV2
CASSETVDFSGNTIYF
TGTGCCAGCAGTGAAACAGTAGACTTCTCTGGAAACACCATATATTTT
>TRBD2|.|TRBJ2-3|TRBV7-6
CASSLREGDTQYF
TGTGCCAGCAGCTTGCGGGAGGGAGATACGCAGTATTTT
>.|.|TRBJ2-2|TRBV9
CASSVGGGWNTGELFF
TGTGCCAGCAGCGTAGGGGGCGGGTGGAACACCGGGGAGCTGTTTTTT